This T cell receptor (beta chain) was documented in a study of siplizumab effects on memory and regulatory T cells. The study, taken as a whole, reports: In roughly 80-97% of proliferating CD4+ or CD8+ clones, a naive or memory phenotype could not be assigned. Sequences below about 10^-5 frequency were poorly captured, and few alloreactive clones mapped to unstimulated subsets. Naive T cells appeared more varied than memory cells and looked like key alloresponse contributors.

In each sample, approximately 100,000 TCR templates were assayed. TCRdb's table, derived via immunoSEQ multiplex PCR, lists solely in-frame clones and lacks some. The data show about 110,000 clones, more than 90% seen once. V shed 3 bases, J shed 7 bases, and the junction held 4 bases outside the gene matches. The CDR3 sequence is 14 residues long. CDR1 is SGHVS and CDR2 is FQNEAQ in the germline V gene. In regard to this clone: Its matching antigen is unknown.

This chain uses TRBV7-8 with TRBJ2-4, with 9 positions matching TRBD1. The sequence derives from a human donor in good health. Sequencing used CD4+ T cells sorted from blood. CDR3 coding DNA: TGTGCCAGCAGCTTTAGAGGACAGGGGAACATTCAGTACTTC. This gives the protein CASSFRGQGNIQYF.